The clone carrying this T cell receptor (beta chain) was observed once. Trimming removed 3 bases from V and 12 bases from J; junction bases left unmatched: 4. CDR3 length equals 12 residues. Germline-derived CDR1 and CDR2 are SGHTA and FQGNSA. Profiling relied on immunoSEQ multiplex PCR, and the TCRdb table lists in-frame clones only, not all of them. The sample consists of 150,000 to 180,000 clones, approximately 85% of them appearing once. The sample comes from a study of blood T cell repertoires in COVID-19. The rearrangement links TRBV7-2 to TRBJ2-1; 8 bases are a match to TRBD2. This receptor was obtained from a woman in her fifties or sixties with COVID-19, enrolled during active disease. The sequenced sample consisted of peripheral blood. DNA for the CDR3: TGTGCCAGCAGCTTTTATAGCGGGGCGCAGTTCTTC. The encoded protein is CASSFYSGAQFF.